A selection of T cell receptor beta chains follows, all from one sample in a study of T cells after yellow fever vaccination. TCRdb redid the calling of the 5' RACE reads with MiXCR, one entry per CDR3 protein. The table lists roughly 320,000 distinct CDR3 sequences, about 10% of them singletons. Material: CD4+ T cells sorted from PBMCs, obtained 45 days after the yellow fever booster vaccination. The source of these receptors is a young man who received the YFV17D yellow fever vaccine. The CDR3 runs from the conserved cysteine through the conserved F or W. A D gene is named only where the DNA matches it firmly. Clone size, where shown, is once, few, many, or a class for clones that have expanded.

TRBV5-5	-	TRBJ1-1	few	TGTGCCAGCAGCTTTGGGGTGGTTACATCTGAAGCTTTCTTT	CASSFGVVTSEAFF
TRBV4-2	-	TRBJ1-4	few	TGTGCCAGCAGCCAAGATCCCTGGACCGGTAGGGGGTCTGAAAAACTGTTTTTT	CASSQDPWTGRGSEKLFF
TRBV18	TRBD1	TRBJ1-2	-	TGTGCCAGCTCACCACGAAGCCCGGACAGGGGACACCTTGGCTACACCTTC	CASSPRSPDRGHLGYTF
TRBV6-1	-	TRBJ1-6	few	TGTGCCAGCAGTGAAGCGCTAGTTTATAATTCACCCCTCCACTTT	CASSEALVYNSPLHF
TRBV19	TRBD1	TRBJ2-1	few	TGTGCCAGTAGACAGGGGCACCCCTACAATGAGCAGTTCTTC	CASRQGHPYNEQFF
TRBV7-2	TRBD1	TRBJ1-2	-	TGTGCCAGCAGCTTCACTTACCAGGGACAGGGGAACGGCTACACCTTC	CASSFTYQGQGNGYTF
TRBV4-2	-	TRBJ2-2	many	TGTGCCAGCAGCCAAACCACAGGGTTTAGCGGGGAGCTGTTTTTT	CASSQTTGFSGELFF
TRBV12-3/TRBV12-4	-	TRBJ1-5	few	TGTGCCAGCAGAGGACCAGGCGGAAATCAGCCCCAGCATTTT	CASRGPGGNQPQHF
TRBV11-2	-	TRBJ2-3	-	TGTGCCAGCAGCTTAGTACTGCGTACCCCAAGCACAGATACGCAGTATTTT	CASSLVLRTPSTDTQYF
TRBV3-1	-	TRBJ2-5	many	TGTGCCAGCAGCTCGATGGGGGGAGCAGAGACCCAGTACTTC	CASSSMGGAETQYF
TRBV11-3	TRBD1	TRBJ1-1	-	TGTGCCAGCAGCTTCAAAGGGACAGGGGGCTTATTGGACACTGAAGCTTTCTTT	CASSFKGTGGLLDTEAFF
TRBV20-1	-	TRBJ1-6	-	TGCATTGCTAGAGGCGCTTCATATTCACCCCTCCACTTT	CIARGASYSPLHF
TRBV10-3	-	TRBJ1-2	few	TGTGCCATCAAGAAGGAGGGGGTTGGCTACACCTTC	CAIKKEGVGYTF
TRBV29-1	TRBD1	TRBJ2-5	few	TGCAGCGTACGACAGGGAAGAGAGACCCAGTACTTC	CSVRQGRETQYF
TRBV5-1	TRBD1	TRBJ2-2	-	TGCGCCAGCAGCTTGTGGCAGGGGGCCGGGGAGCTGTTTTTT	CASSLWQGAGELFF
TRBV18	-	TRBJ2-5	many	TGTGCCAGCTCACTCCCGGGAGCTCAAGAGACCCAGTACTTC	CASSLPGAQETQYF
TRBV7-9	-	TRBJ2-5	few	TGTGCCAGCGGGGGGGGGGCGCCGGAGACCCAGTACTTC	CASGGGAPETQYF
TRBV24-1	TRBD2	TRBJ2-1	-	TGTGCCACCAGGGGCGGGGGAACCTACAATGAGCAGTTCTTC	CATRGGGTYNEQFF
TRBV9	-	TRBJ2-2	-	TGTGCCAGCAGCGTAGGTCAGCGGCAGTACACCGGGGAGCTGTTTTTT	CASSVGQRQYTGELFF
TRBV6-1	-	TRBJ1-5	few	TGTGCCAGCAGGGACGGCTTGAATCAGCCCCAGCATTTT	CASRDGLNQPQHF
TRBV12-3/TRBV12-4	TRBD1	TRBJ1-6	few	TGTGCCAGCAGCAACACAGGGGGCGGATCACCCCTCCACTTT	CASSNTGGGSPLHF
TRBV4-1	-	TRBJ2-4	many	TGCGCCAGCAGCCAGGGGGCAGATGGCAAAAACATTCAGTACTTC	CASSQGADGKNIQYF
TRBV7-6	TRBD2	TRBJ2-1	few	TGTGCCAGCAGCCGCCGCCGGACCAGCGGGGGGTACAATGAGCAGTTCTTC	CASSRRRTSGGYNEQFF
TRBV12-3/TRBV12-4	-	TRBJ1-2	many	TGTGCCAGCAGCCATGACCGTGACTATGGCTACACCTTC	CASSHDRDYGYTF
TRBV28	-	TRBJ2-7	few	TGTGCCACCCTGGATCCCTCTGCTGGGGAGCAGTACTTC	CATLDPSAGEQYF
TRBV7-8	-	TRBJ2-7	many	TGTGCCAGCAGCTTAGGGGAGGGGGAGATCTACGAGCAGTACTTC	CASSLGEGEIYEQYF
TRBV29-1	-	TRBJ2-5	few	TGCAGCGTTGCGCAGAACCTCCCGGGGACGTCGGAGACCCAGTACTTC	CSVAQNLPGTSETQYF
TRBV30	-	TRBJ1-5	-	TGTGCCTGGAGTGTAAACAGGGCGTATCAGCCCCAGCATTTT	CAWSVNRAYQPQHF